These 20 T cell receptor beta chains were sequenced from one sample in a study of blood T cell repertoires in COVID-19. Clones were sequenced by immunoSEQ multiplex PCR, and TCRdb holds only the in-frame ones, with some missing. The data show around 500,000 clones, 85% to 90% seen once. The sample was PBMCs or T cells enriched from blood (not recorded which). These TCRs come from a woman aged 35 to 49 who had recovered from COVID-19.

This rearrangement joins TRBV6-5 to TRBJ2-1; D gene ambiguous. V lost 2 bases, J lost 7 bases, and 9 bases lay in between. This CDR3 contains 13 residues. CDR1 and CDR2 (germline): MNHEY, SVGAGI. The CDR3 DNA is TGTGCCAGCAGTTACAGGCAGGCAAATGAGCAGTTCTTC. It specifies CASSYRQANEQFF.

The CDR3 sequence is CASSKLVLHTSGGELFF. CDR3 DNA: TGCGCCAGCAGCAAGCTAGTCCTCCACACCTCGGGCGGGGAGCTGTTTTTT. The chain joins TRBV5-1 to TRBJ2-2; no firm D call. V lost 4 bases, J lost 7 bases, and 23 bases lay in between. Germline V gene sequence: CDR1 SGHRS, CDR2 YFSETQ. CDR3 length: 17 residues.

Here the CDR3 DNA reads TGTGCCAGCAGTTTGACTCCCGCGGCTCGCAATGAGCAGTTCTTC. Encoded protein: CASSLTPAARNEQFF. This chain joins TRBV7-2 and TRBJ2-1; D uncertain. The germline gives CDR1 SGHTA, CDR2 FQGNSA. The CDR3 consists of 15 residues. Trimming pared 6 bases from V and 6 bases from J, leaving 18 bases between.

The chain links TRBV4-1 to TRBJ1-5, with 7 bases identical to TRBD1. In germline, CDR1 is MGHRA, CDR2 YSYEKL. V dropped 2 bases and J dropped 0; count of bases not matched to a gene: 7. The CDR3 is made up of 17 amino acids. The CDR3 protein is CASSQHRQGYSNQPQHF. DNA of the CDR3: TGCGCCAGCAGCCAACACAGACAGGGCTATAGCAATCAGCCCCAGCATTTT.

DNA of the CDR3: TGTGCCAGCAGCTTGGGCGGCAGGGGATACACCTTC. Protein sequence: CASSLGGRGYTF. V and J are TRBV5-6 and TRBJ1-2, with TRBD1 as a possible D gene (6 bases). The CDR3 consists of 12 residues. Between the trimmed V and J ends, which lost 0 bases and 11 bases, there was a span of 11 bases. The germline V gene encodes CDR1 SGHDT and CDR2 YYEEEE.

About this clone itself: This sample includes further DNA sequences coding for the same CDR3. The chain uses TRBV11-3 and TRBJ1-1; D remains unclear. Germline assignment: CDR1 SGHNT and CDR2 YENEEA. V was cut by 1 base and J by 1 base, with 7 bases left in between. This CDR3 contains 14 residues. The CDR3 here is CASSLVRENTEAFF. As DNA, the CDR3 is TGTGCCAGCAGCTTAGTACGGGAGAACACTGAAGCTTTCTTT. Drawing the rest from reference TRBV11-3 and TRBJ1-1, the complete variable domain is EAGVVQSPRYKIIEKKQPVAFWCNPISGHNTLYWYLQNLGQGPELLIRYENEEAVDDSQLPKDRFSAERLKGVDSTLKIQPAELGDSAVYLCASSLVRENTEAFFGQGTRLTVV.

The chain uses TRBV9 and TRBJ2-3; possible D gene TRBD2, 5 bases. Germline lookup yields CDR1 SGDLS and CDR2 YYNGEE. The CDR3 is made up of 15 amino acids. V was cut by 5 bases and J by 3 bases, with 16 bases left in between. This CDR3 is CASRPDGVGTDTQYF. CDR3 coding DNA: TGTGCCAGCAGACCTGACGGGGTAGGAACAGATACGCAGTATTTT. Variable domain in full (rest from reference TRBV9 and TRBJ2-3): DSGVTQTPKHLITATGQRVTLRCSPRSGDLSVYWYQQSLDQGLQFLIQYYNGEERAKGNILERFSAQQFPDLHSELNLSSLELGDSALYFCASRPDGVGTDTQYFGPGTRLTVL.

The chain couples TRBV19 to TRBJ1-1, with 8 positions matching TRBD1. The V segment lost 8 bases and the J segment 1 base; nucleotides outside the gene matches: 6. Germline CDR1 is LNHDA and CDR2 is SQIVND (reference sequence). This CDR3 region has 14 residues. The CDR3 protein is CASLRGLRNTEAFF. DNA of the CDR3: TGTGCCAGTCTCAGGGGGCTACGGAACACTGAAGCTTTCTTT.

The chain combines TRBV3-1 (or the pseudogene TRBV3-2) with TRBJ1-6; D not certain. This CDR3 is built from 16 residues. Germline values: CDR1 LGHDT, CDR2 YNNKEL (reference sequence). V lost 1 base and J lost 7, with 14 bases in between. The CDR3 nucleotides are TGTGCCAGCAGCCAAGGCCTGGGTGGGAGGAATTCACCCCTCCACTTT. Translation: CASSQGLGGRNSPLHF.

The CDR3 reads CASSLDGGGNQPQHF. In DNA form, the CDR3 reads TGTGCCAGCAGCTTAGATGGGGGCGGCAATCAGCCCCAGCATTTT. The chain carries TRBV7-2 and TRBJ1-5, with a tentative D call TRBD1 (6 bases). This CDR3 spans 15 amino acids. Germline V gene data show CDR1 as SGHTA and CDR2 as FQGNSA. The germline V and J ends were trimmed by 1 base and 2 bases, with 9 bases remaining between them.

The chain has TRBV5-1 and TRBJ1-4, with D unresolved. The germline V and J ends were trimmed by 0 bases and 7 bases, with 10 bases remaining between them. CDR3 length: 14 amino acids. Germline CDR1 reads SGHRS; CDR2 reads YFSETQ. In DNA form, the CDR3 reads TGCGCCAGCAGCTTGGGAGGCCTTCGTGAAAAACTGTTTTTT. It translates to CASSLGGLREKLFF.

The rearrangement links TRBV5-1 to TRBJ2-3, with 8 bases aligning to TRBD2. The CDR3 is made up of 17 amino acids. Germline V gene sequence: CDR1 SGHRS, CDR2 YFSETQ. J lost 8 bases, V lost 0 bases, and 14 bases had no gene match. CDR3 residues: CASSLEGAGERLGTQYF. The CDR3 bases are TGCGCCAGCAGCTTGGAGGGAGCGGGAGAAAGATTAGGTACGCAGTATTTT.

The CDR3 DNA reads as TGCAGTGCTTTACCGACAACGATAGCTTTCTTT. Encoded protein: CSALPTTIAFF. This chain links TRBV20-1 with TRBJ1-1; no reliable D call. The CDR3 has 11 residues. Between the trimmed V and J ends, which lost 5 bases and 10 bases, there was a span of 14 bases. Germline CDR1 reads DFQATT; CDR2 reads SNEGSKA (reference sequence).

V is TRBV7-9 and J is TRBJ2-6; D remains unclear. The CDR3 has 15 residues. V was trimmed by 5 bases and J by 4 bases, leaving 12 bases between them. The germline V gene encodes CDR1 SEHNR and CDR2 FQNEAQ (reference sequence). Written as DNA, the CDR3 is TGTGCCAGCAGCGGCAGGTGGGCAGGGGCCAACGTCCTGACTTTC. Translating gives CASSGRWAGANVLTF.

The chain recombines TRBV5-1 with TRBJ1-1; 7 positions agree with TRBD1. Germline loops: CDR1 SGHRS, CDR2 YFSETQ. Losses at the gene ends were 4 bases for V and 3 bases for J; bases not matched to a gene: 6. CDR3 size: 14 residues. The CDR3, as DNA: TGCGCCAGCAGCCTACGACAGGGCCACACTGAAGCTTTCTTT. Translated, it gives CASSLRQGHTEAFF.

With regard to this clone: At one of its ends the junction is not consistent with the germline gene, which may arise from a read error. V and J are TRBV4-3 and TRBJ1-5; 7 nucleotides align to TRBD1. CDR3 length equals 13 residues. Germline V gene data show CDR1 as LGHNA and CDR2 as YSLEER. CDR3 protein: CASSQGRGTVRKF. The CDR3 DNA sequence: TGCGCCAGCAGCCAGGGCCGGGGGACAGTACGAAAATTT.

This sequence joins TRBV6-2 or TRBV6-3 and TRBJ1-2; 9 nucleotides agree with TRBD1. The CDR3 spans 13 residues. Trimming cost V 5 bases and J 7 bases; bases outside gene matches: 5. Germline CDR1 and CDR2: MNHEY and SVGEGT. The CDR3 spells CASSPGQGAGYTF. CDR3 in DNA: TGTGCCAGCAGTCCGGGACAGGGCGCTGGCTACACCTTC.

The CDR3, as DNA: TGTGCCAGCAGCCAGGGGACAGAGCTTGACTACACCTTC. Protein sequence: CASSQGTELDYTF. This chain joins TRBV3-1 (or the pseudogene TRBV3-2) and TRBJ1-2; 7 nucleotides align to TRBD1. The germline CDR1 and CDR2 sequences are LGHDT and YNNKEL (reference sequence). This CDR3 is 13 amino acids long. Trimming cost V 3 bases and J 10 bases; bases outside gene matches: 8.

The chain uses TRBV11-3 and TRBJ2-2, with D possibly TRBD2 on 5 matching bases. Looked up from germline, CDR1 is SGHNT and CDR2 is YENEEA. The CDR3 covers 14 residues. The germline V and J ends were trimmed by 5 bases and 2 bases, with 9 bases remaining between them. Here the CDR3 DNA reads TGTGCCAGCAGCACCGGACTCAACACCGGGGAGCTGTTTTTT. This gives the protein CASSTGLNTGELFF.

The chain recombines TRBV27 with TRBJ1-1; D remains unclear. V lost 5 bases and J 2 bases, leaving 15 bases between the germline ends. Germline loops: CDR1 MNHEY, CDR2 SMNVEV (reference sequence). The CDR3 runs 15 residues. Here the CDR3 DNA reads TGTGCCAGCAGTCCGAGGGTCGAAACTAACACTGAAGCTTTCTTT. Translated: CASSPRVETNTEAFF.